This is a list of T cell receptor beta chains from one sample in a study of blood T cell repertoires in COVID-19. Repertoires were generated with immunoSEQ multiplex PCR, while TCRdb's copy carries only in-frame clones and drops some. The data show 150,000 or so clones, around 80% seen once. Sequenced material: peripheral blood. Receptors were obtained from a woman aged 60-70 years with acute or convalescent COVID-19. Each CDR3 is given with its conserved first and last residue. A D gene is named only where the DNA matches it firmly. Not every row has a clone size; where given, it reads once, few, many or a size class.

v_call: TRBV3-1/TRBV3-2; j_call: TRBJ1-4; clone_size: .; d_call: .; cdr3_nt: TGTGCCAGCAGCCGAGGGATTGAAAAACTGTTTTTT; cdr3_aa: CASSRGIEKLFF
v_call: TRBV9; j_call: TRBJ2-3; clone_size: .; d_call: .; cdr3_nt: TGTGCCAGCAGCGTAGATAGCGGACGCACAGATACGCAGTATTTT; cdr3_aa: CASSVDSGRTDTQYF
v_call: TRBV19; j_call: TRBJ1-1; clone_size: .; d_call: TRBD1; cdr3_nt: TGTGCCAGTTCGGACAGGGGCCCTCACGAAGCTTTCTTT; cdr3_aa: CASSDRGPHEAFF
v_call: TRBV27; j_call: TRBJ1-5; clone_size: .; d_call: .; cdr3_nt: TGTGCCAGCAGTTCCCTGTCCACAGGACAGCCCCAGCATTTT; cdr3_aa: CASSSLSTGQPQHF
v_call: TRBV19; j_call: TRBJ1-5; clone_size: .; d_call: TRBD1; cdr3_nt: TGTGCCAGTAGTATAGGCCCTTCGGGACAGGTGAGCAATCAGCCCCAGCATTTT; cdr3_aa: CASSIGPSGQVSNQPQHF
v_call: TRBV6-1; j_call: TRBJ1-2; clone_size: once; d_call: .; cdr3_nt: TGTGCCAGCAGTGAAGCTGGGGGGGCTAGCTATGGCTACACCTTC; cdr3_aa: CASSEAGGASYGYTF
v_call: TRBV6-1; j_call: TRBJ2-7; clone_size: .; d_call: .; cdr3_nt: TGTGCCAGCAGTGAACCGGGTCAGGGCGGCGAGCAGTACTTC; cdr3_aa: CASSEPGQGGEQYF
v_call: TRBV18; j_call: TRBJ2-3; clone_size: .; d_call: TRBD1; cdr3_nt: TGTGCCAGCTCGCACTTCGACAGGGGAAGCACAGATACGCAGTATTTT; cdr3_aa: CASSHFDRGSTDTQYF
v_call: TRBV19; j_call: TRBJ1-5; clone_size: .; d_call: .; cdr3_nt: TGTGCCAGTAGTCCAGGAATCAGCCTAAATCAGCCCCAGCATTTT; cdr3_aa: CASSPGISLNQPQHF
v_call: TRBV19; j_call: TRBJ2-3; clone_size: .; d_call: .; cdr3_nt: TGTGCCAGTAGCGATGGCGGGGTAAAGGCGCAGTATTTT; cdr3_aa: CASSDGGVKAQYF
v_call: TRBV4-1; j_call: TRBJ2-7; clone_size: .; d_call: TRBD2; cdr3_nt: TGCGCCACCACGGGGGGGAACGAGCAGTACTTC; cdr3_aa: CATTGGNEQYF
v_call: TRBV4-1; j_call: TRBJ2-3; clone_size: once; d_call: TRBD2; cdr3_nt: TGCGCCAGCAGCCAAGATTCACTAGCGGGGGGCGGTACGCAGTATTTT; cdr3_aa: CASSQDSLAGGGTQYF
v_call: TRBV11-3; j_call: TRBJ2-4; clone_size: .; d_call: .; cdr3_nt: TGTGCCAGCAGCTTAGCCCAACGACTGACGTCCCTGAACATTCAGTACTTC; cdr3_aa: CASSLAQRLTSLNIQYF
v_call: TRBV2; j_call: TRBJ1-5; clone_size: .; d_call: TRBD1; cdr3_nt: TGTGCCAGCTCCGGGACAGCCCACAATCAGCCCCAGCATTTT; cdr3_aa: CASSGTAHNQPQHF
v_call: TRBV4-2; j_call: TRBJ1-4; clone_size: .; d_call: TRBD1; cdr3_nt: TGTGCCAGCAGCCTGACAGGGTCAACTAATGAAAAACTGTTTTTT; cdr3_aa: CASSLTGSTNEKLFF
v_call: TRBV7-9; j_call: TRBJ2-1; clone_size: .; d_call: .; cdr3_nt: TGTGCCAGCAGCCCCCGGGGTAACAATGAGCAGTTCTTC; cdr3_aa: CASSPRGNNEQFF
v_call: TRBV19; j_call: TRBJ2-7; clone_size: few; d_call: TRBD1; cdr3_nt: TGTGCCAGTAGTCGGGACAGGGGGCCATACGAGCAGTACTTC; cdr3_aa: CASSRDRGPYEQYF
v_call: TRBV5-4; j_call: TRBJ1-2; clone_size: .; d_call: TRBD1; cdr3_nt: TGTGCCAGCAGTTTCGCCGGGACAGACTATGGCTACACCTTC; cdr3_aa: CASSFAGTDYGYTF
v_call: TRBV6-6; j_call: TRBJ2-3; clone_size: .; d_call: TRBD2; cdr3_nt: TGTGCCATACAAAGCAGGACTAGCGGGTCCCCGCAGTATTTT; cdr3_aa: CAIQSRTSGSPQYF
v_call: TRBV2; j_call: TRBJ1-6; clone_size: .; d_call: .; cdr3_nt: TGTGCCAGCAGTGAAATGCGTAATTCACCCCTCCACTTT; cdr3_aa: CASSEMRNSPLHF
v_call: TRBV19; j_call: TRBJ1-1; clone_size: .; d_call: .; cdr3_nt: TGTGCCAGTAGTATACAGGGCGTGAACACTGAAGCTTTCTTT; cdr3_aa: CASSIQGVNTEAFF
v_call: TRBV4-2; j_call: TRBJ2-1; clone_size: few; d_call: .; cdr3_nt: TGTGCCAGCAGCCGCAACTTCGGAGGCAGCGGGCCTTACAATGAGCAGTTCTTC; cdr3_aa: CASSRNFGGSGPYNEQFF
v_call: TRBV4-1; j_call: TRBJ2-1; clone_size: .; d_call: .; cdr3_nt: TGCGCCAGCAGCCAAGATACCGGGGGGCTCTACAATGAGCAGTTCTTC; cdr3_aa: CASSQDTGGLYNEQFF
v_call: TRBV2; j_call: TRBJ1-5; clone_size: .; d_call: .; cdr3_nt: TGTGCCAGCCGACAGGACAATCAGCCCCAGCATTTT; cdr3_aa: CASRQDNQPQHF
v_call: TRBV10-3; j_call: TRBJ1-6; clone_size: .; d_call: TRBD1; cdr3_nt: TGTGCCATCAGTGAGGAGGGGGCGGCCTATAATTCACCCCTCCACTTT; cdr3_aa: CAISEEGAAYNSPLHF
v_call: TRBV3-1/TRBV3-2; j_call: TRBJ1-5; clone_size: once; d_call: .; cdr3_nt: TGTGCCAGCAGCCCTCGGGTTCTAGATCAGCCCCAGCATTTT; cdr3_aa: CASSPRVLDQPQHF
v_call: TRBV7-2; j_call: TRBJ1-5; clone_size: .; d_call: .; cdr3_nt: TGTGCCAGCAGCGCAACAAGTAGCAATCAGCCCCAGCATTTT; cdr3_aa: CASSATSSNQPQHF
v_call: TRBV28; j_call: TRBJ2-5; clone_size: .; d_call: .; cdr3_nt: TGTGCCAGCAGCCCGGGGGACCGCTTGGGAGTCCAAGAGACCCAGTACTTC; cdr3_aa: CASSPGDRLGVQETQYF
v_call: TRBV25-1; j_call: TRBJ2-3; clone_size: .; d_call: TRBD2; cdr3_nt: TGTGCCAGCAGTGAATCCAAGACTAGCGGGGCATCAGATACGCAGTATTTT; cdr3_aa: CASSESKTSGASDTQYF
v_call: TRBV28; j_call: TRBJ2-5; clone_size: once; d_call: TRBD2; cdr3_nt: TGTGCCAGCAGCCAACTAGCGGGGGGGGAGACCCAGTACTTC; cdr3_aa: CASSQLAGGETQYF
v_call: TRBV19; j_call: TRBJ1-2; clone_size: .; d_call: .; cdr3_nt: TGTGCCAGTAGTATACGCAGGGGCAGCTATGGCTACACCTTC; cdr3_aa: CASSIRRGSYGYTF
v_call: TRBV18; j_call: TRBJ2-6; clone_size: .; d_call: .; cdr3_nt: TGTGCCAGCTCACCACTTGTATCCAGGACTTCGAGCTCTGGGGCCAACGTCCTGACTTTC; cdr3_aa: CASSPLVSRTSSSGANVLTF
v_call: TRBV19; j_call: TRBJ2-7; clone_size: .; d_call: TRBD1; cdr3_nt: TGTGCCAGTAGTACAGGGACAGAGCTTTACGAGCAGTACTTC; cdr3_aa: CASSTGTELYEQYF
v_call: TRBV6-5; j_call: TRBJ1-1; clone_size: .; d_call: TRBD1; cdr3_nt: TGTGCCAGCCTCGGACAGGGAGGGGCTGAAGCTTTCTTT; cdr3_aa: CASLGQGGAEAFF
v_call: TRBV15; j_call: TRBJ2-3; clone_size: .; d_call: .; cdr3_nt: TGTGCCACCAGCAGAGGTACAGGGTTAAGCACAGATACGCAGTATTTT; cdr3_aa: CATSRGTGLSTDTQYF
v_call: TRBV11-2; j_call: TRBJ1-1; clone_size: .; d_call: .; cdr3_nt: TGTGCCAGCAGCTTAAACAGGGCTCACGCTTTCTTT; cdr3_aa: CASSLNRAHAFF
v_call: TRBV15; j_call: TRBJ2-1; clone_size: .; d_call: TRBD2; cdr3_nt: TGTGCCACCAGCGGGACTAGCTACAATGAGCAGTTCTTC; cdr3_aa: CATSGTSYNEQFF
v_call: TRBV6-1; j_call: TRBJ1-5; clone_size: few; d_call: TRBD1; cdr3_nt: TGTGCCAGCAGTGAAGCCCGGACAGGGGGATATCAGCCCCAGCATTTT; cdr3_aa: CASSEARTGGYQPQHF
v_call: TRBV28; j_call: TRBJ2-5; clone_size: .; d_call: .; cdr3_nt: TGTGCCAGCAGTTCCACCGAGCGCCGTAGCGTACAAGAGACCCAGTACTTC; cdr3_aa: CASSSTERRSVQETQYF
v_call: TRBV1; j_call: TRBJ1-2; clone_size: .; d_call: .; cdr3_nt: TGCACCAGCAGCCACCCCGGGGGGGACAACTATGGCTACACCTTC; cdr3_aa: CTSSHPGGDNYGYTF
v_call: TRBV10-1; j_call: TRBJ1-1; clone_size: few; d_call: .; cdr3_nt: TGCGCCAGCAGTGAGCCTGCGGCTCTAGCCACTGAAGCTTTCTTT; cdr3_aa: CASSEPAALATEAFF
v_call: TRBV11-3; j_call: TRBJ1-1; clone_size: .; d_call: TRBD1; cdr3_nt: TGTGCCAGCAGCTTACCCCGGACAGGTCTAATGAACACTGAAGCTTTCTTT; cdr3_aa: CASSLPRTGLMNTEAFF
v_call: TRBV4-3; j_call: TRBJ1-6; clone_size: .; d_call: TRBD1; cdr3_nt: TGCGCCAGCAGCCAAGAGAGACAGGGATTAGATAATTCACCCCTCCACTTT; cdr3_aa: CASSQERQGLDNSPLHF
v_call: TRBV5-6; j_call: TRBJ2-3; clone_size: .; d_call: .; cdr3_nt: TGTGCCAGCAGCTTGCTCAGCACAGATACGCAGTATTTT; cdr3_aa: CASSLLSTDTQYF
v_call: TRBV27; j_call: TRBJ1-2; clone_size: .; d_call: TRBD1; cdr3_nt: TGTGCCAGCAGCCCCAGGACAGGGGTATTATATGGCTACACCTTC; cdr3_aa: CASSPRTGVLYGYTF
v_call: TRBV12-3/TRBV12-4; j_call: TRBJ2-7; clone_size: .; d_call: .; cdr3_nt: TGTGCCAGCAGTGTCGGCTCCTACGAGCAGTACTTC; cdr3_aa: CASSVGSYEQYF
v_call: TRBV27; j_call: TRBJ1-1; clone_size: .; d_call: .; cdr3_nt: TGTGCCAGCAGTTTAGGCAGGGGTCGCACTGAAGCTTTCTTT; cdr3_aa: CASSLGRGRTEAFF
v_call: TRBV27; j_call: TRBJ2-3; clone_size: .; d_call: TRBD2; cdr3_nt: TGTGCCAGCAGGTCGGCGGGGGTGCAGACAGATACGCAGTATTTT; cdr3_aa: CASRSAGVQTDTQYF
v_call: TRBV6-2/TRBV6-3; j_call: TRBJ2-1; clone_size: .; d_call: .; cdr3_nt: TGTGCCAGCAGTCTCGGCTACAATGAGCAGTTCTTC; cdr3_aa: CASSLGYNEQFF
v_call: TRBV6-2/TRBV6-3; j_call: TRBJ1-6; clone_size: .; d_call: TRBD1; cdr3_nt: TGTGCCAGCAGTTACCCGGGACAGGGAAGTTCACCCCTCCACTTT; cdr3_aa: CASSYPGQGSSPLHF
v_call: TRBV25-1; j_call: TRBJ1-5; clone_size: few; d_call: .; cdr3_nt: TGTGCCAGCTCGAGGGGGAATCAGCCCCAGCATTTT; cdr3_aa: CASSRGNQPQHF